The rows below give T cell receptor beta chains drawn from one sample of a study of blood T cell repertoires in COVID-19. The table came from immunoSEQ multiplex PCR; TCRdb's copy has only in-frame clones and leaves some out. The table records tens of thousands of clones, around 74% of them present only once. The specimen sequenced was peripheral blood. The receptors were gathered from a man between 60 and 70 years old with COVID-19, enrolled during active disease. CDR3s include the opening cysteine and the closing phenylalanine or tryptophan.

j_gene,v_gene,CDR3aa
TRBJ2-5,TRBV2,CASPGTGRETQYF
TRBJ1-1,TRBV2,CASRMGQYTEAFF
TRBJ2-2,TRBV27,CASSSLAGGPNTGELFF
TRBJ2-1,TRBV18,CASSPWTSQDNEQFF
TRBJ2-7,TRBV6-5,CASSYSAAGEVYEQYF
TRBJ2-5,TRBV6-5,CASTGETQYF
TRBJ1-4,TRBV28,CASSSTRNNRGLREKLFF
TRBJ1-1,TRBV19,CASSIESGTEAFF
TRBJ1-4,TRBV5-1,CASSSWTGRDEKLFF
TRBJ2-1,TRBV11-3,CASSLRGQNNEQFF
TRBJ1-2,TRBV2,CASSVGRGHNYGYTF
TRBJ2-7,TRBV2,CASDDGLAGFYEQYF
TRBJ2-1,TRBV9,CASSAASGTSNPNEQFF
TRBJ1-5,TRBV5-6,CASSQTGGSNQPQHF
TRBJ2-7,TRBV10-3,CAISAGTSYQGQYF
TRBJ1-5,TRBV30,CAWSPNRDQPQHF
TRBJ1-2,TRBV5-1,CASSSGTANYGYTF
TRBJ2-2,TRBV9,CASSVDSGTGSNTGELFF
TRBJ2-2,TRBV5-1,CASSLMGQGSTGELFF
TRBJ2-7,TRBV2,CASSTGGLDEQYF
TRBJ2-7,TRBV21-1,CASTPGDRNYEQYF
TRBJ2-5,TRBV5-1,CASSLLYRGGEETQYF
TRBJ2-7,TRBV11-2,CASSPGTGRYEQYF
TRBJ1-6,TRBV3-1/TRBV3-2,CASSQQGKGISPLHF
TRBJ2-5,TRBV29-1,CSVGLTGLGTQYF
TRBJ2-7,TRBV2,CASSGGQGWFEQYF
TRBJ1-5,TRBV19,CASSIGGIMNQPQHF